What follows describes a single TCR beta chain. Its antigen remains undetermined. Per-base quality was not reported, and no clone a single base away is much larger than it. The sample comes from a study of blood T cell repertoires in COVID-19 (dated by TCRdb to the early 2020s). As for the study more broadly: Collaborator samples came from the United States, Italy and Spain and covered acute and convalescent phases of COVID-19. Deeply sampled blood TCRbeta repertoires from subjects exposed to, actively infected with, or recovered from COVID-19 were included in the dataset. The material from the prospective study consisted of cDNA or gDNA derived from T cells, B-cell-depleted T cells, or PBMCs. The sample metadata nearly always contained a de-identified subject ID, COVID-19 status, age in years and sex. Where HLA class I and class II types were available, the types were taken from metadata supplied by the sample provider, not from assay-based typing. The repertoires were made available in a free public database intended to serve as a resource for research on the immune response to SARS-CoV-2. The samples were drawn from two sources: the first 160 participants of the ongoing ImmuneRACE study, and approximately 1,300 subjects contributed by 6 global collaborators.

Results the study describes overall, beyond this receptor: The quantity of clinical and demographic metadata differed by source and by participant and was supplied without curation.

The immunoSEQ Assay, a bias-controlled multiplex PCR, was used to amplify TCRbeta CDR3 regions from genomic DNA. On the authors' methods: Nucleated cell counts per sample were estimated from amplification of reference gene primers within the assay. To quantify the absolute abundance of each unique TCRbeta CDR3 rearrangement, sequence reads were collapsed and filtered. For each sample, productive Simpson clonality was calculated by taking the square root of Simpson's diversity index across productive rearrangements. What TCRdb holds here is the immuneACCESS table cut down to in-frame rearrangements. Part of the clones is not present; checked against another copy, under half of the missing clones reflect an unresolved V gene, and the others are unexplained. That table furnishes V, J and clone size, whereas the DNA furnished D and trimming. The sample has roughly 110,000 clones on record, approximately 86% of them singletons. The ten largest clones add up to 4% to 5.5% of the sample.

The collaborating institutions used their own protocols to collect whole blood in K2EDTA tubes. For TCRbeta analysis, collaborators shipped samples in one of three forms: frozen whole blood, isolated PBMCs, or DNA extracted from either of those sample types. Via the germline V gene, CDR1 is SGHRS and CDR2 YFSETQ. V sheds 1 base and J sheds 6 bases, leaving 11 bases between their ends. The CDR3 has 13 amino acids, counting the end cysteine and phenylalanine. Just the 39-base CDR3 DNA is kept, in frame starting at base 1. The sample consisted of peripheral blood. The receptor was derived from a middle-aged man with acute or convalescent COVID-19. The chain uses TRBV5-1 and TRBJ2-7; the D segment could be TRBD1, given 5 matching bases. The CDR3 corresponds to CASSLTTASEQYF. The DNA is as follows: TGCGCCAGCAGCTTGACGACAGCCTCCGAGCAGTACTTC.